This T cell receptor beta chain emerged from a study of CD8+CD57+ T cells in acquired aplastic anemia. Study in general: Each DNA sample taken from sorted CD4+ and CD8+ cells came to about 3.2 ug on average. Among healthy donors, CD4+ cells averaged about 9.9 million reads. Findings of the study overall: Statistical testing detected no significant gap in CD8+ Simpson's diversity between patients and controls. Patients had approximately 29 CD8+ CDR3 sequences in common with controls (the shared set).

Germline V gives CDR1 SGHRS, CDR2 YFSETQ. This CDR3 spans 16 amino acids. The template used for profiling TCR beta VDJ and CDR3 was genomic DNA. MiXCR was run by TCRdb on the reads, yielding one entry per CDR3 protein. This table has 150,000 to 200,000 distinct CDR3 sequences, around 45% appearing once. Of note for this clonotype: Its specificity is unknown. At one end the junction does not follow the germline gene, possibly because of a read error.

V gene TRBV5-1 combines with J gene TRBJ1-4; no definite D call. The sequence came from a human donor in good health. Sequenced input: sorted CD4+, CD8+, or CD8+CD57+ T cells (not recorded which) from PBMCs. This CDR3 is CVSSLGGVYGYEKLFF. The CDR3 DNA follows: TGCGTCAGCAGCTTGGGCGGTGTTTACGGGTATGAAAAACTGTTTTTT.